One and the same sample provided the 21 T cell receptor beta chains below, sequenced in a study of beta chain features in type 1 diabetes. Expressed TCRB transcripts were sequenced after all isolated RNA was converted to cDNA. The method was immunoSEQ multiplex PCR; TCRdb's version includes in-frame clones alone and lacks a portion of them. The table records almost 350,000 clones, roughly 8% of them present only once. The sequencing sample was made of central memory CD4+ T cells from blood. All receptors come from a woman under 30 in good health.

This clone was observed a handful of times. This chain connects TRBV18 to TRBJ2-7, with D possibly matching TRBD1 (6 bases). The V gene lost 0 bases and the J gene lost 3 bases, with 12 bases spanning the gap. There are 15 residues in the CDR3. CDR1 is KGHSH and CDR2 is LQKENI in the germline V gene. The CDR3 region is CASSPPSVDSYEQYF. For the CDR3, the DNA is TGTGCCAGCTCACCACCGTCGGTGGACAGCTACGAGCAGTACTTC.

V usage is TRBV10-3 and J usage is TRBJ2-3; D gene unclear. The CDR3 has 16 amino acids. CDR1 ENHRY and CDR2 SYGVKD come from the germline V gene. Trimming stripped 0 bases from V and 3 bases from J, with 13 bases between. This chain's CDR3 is CAISESKYTRTDTQYF. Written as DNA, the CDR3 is TGTGCCATCAGTGAGTCGAAGTATACGAGGACAGATACGCAGTATTTT.

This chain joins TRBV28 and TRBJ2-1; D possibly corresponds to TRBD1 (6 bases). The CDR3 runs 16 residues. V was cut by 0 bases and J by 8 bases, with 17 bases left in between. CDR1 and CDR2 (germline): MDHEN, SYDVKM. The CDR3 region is CASSLWGADRAHEQFF. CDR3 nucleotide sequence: TGTGCCAGCAGTTTATGGGGGGCCGATCGGGCACATGAGCAGTTCTTC.

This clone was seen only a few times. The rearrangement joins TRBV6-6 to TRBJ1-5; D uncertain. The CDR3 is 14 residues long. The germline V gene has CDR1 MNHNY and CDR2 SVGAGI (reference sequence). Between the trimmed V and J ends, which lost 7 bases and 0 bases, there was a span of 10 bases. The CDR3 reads CASTRGDSNQPQHF. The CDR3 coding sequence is TGTGCCAGCACTCGCGGGGATAGCAATCAGCCCCAGCATTTT.

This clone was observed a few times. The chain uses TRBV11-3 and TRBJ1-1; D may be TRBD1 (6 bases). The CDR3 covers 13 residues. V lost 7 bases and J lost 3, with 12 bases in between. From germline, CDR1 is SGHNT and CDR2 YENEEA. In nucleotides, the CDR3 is TGTGCCAGCAAAAACAGGGTGGACACTGAAGCTTTCTTT. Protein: CASKNRVDTEAFF.

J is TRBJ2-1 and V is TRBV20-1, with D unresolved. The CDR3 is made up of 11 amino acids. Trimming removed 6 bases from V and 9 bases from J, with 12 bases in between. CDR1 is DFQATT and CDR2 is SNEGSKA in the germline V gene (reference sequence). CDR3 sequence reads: CSAKLTGEQFF. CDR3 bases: TGCAGTGCGAAATTAACCGGTGAGCAGTTCTTC.

CDR3 protein: CASSPGTGVTEAFF. As DNA, the CDR3 is TGCGCCAGCAGCCCCGGGACAGGGGTCACTGAAGCTTTCTTT. This sequence joins TRBV5-1 and TRBJ1-1; 10 nucleotides agree with TRBD1. This CDR3 spans 14 amino acids. Germline V lookup: CDR1 SGHRS, CDR2 YFSETQ. V lost 4 bases, J lost 4 bases, and 4 bases stayed unmatched.

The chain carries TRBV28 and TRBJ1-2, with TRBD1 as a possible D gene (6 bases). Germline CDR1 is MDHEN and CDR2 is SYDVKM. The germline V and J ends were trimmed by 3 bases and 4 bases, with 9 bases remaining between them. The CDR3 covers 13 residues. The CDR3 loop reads CASSFSTGYGYTF. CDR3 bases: TGTGCCAGCAGTTTCTCGACAGGCTATGGCTACACCTTC.

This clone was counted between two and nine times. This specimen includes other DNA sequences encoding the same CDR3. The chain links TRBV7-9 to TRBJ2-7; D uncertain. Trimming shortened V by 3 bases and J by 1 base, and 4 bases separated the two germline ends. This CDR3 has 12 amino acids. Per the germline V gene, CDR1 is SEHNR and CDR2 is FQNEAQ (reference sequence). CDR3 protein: CASSFESYEQYF. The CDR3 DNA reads TGTGCCAGCAGCTTCGAGTCCTACGAGCAGTACTTC.

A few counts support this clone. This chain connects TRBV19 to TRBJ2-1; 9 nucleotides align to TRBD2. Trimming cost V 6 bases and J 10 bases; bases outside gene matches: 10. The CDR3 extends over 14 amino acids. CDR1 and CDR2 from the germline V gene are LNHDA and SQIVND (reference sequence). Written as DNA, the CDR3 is TGTGCCAGTAGCACGGGACTAGCCTACGGAGAGCAGTTCTTC. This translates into CASSTGLAYGEQFF. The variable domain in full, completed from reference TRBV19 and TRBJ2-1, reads DGGITQSPKYLFRKEGQNVTLSCEQNLNHDAMYWYRQDPGQGLRLIYYSQIVNDFQKGDIAEGYSVSREKKESFPLTVTSAQKNPTAFYLCASSTGLAYGEQFFGPGTRLTVL.

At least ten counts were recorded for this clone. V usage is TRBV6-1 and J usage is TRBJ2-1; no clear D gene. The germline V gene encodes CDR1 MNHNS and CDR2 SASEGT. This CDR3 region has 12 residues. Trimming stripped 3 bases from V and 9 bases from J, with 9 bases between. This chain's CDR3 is CASSDEIREQFF. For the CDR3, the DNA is TGTGCCAGCAGTGACGAGATTCGTGAGCAGTTCTTC.

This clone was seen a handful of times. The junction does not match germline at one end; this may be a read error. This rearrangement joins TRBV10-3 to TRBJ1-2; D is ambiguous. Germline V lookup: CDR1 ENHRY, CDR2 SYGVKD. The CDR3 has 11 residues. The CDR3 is CAARGQQRISF. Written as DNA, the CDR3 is TGTGCCGCCCGCGGCCAACAGAGGATTTCCTTC.

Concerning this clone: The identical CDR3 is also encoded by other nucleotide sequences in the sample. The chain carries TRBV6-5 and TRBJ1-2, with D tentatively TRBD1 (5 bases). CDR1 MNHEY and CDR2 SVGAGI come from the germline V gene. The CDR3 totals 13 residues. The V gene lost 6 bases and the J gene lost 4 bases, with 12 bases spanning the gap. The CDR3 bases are TGTGCCAGCAGCCAGGGAAGGGGCTATGGCTACACCTTC. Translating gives CASSQGRGYGYTF.

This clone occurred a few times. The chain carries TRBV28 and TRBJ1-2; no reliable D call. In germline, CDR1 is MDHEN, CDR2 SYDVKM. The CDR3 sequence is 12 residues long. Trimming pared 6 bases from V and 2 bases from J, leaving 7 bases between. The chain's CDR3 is CASRVLNYGYTF. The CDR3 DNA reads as TGTGCCAGCAGGGTTTTAAACTATGGCTACACCTTC.

The CDR3 nucleotides are TGTGCCAGCAGCGATACTACCGGGACAGGCGTTAGCACAGATACGCAGTATTTT. Translating it yields CASSDTTGTGVSTDTQYF. The chain joins TRBV5-6 to TRBJ2-3; 8 bases match TRBD1. Germline CDR1 is SGHDT and CDR2 is YYEEEE. The length of the CDR3 is 18 residues. Germline trimming cut 4 bases from V and 0 bases from J; bases unmatched to any gene: 13.

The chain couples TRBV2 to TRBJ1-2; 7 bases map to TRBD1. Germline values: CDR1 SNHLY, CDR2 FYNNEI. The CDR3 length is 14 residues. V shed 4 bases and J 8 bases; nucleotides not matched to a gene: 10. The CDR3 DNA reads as TGTGCCAGCAGTGTATTACAGGGGCTTGACGGCTACACCTTC. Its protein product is CASSVLQGLDGYTF.

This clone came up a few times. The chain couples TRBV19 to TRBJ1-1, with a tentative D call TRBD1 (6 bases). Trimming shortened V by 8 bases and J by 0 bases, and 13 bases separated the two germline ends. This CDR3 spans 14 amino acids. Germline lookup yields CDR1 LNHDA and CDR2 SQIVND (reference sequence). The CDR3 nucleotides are TGTGCCAGTCGTTTAGGACAGCTGAACACTGAAGCTTTCTTT. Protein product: CASRLGQLNTEAFF. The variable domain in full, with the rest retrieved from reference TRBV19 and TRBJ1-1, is DGGITQSPKYLFRKEGQNVTLSCEQNLNHDAMYWYRQDPGQGLRLIYYSQIVNDFQKGDIAEGYSVSREKKESFPLTVTSAQKNPTAFYLCASRLGQLNTEAFFGQGTRLTVV.

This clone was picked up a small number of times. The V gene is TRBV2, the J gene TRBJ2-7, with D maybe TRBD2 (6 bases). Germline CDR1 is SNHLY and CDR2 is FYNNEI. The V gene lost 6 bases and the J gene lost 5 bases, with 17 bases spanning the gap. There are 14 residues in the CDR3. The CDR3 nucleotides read TGTGCCAGCAGCCTTAGATGGGGGGAGGACGAGCAGTACTTC. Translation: CASSLRWGEDEQYF.

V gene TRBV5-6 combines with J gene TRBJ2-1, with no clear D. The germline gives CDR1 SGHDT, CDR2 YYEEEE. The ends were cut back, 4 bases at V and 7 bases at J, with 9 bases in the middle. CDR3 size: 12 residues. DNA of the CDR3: TGTGCCAGCAGCCCTATTGGGAATGAGCAGTTCTTC. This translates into CASSPIGNEQFF.

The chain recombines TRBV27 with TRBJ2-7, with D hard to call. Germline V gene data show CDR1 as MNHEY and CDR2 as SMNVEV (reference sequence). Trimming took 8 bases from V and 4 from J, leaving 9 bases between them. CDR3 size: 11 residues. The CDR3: CASVGNYEQYF. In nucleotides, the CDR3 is TGTGCCAGCGTAGGAAATTACGAGCAGTACTTC.

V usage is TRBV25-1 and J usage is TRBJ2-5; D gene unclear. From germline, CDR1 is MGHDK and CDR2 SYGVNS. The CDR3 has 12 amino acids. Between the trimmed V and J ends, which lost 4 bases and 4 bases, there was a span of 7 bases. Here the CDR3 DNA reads TGTGCCAGCAGTGGACTGGTAGAGACCCAGTACTTC. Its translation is CASSGLVETQYF.